The 22 T cell receptor beta chains below all came from one sample that was sequenced in a study of monozygotic twins with cystic fibrosis. Some clones are missing from TCRdb's copy, which holds only in-frame ones; the method was immunoSEQ multiplex PCR. This repertoire shows roughly 13,000 clones, 75% to 90% found once; its top ten account for 0.65% to 0.9%. Specimen: blood. The source is a boy between 10 and 17 years old with cystic fibrosis.

The chain uses TRBV28 and TRBJ2-7; 8 nucleotides agree with TRBD1. The CDR3 is 11 amino acids. Germline V gives CDR1 MDHEN, CDR2 SYDVKM. Germline trimming cut 10 bases from V and 7 bases from J; bases unmatched to any gene: 6. In DNA, the CDR3 is TGTGCCACCCACAGGGGGAATGAGCAGTACTTC. Translated: CATHRGNEQYF.

The V and J genes are TRBV10-3 and TRBJ1-1; 7 bases fit TRBD1. Germline trimming cut 3 bases from V and 4 bases from J; bases unmatched to any gene: 2. Germline CDR1 is ENHRY and CDR2 is SYGVKD. This CDR3 contains 13 residues. The CDR3 loop is CAISDRGSTEAFF. The CDR3 DNA is TGTGCCATCAGTGACAGGGGGTCCACTGAAGCTTTCTTT.

A few counts support this clone. This chain connects TRBV7-2 to TRBJ2-7; D tentatively reads TRBD1 or TRBD2 (5 bases each). CDR1 is SGHTA and CDR2 is FQGNSA in the germline V gene. V lost 5 bases, J lost 3 bases, and 14 bases lay in between. The CDR3 runs to 14 residues. CDR3 nucleotide sequence: TGTGCCAGCAGCGTGCTTGGGACCTTCTACGAGCAGTACTTC. Its translation is CASSVLGTFYEQYF.

The chain joins TRBV29-1 to TRBJ1-2; a possible D gene is TRBD1 (5 bases). The CDR3 spans 17 residues. Germline V gene lookup returns CDR1 SQVTM and CDR2 ANQGSEA. V lost 1 base to trimming and J lost 2 bases, with 20 bases between them. In DNA, the CDR3 is TGCAGCGTTGAAGGAGGAGCAGGGCCCTTTAACAACTATGGCTACACCTTC. This translates into CSVEGGAGPFNNYGYTF.

The gene calls are TRBV27 and TRBJ2-3; 8 nucleotides match TRBD1. V shed 5 bases and J 9 bases; nucleotides not matched to a gene: 7. This CDR3 has 13 amino acids. Germline V gene lookup returns CDR1 MNHEY and CDR2 SMNVEV (reference sequence). The CDR3 is CASSLQPGGTQYF. For the CDR3, the DNA is TGTGCCAGCAGTCTACAACCAGGGGGCACGCAGTATTTT.

The J gene is TRBJ1-2, the V gene TRBV6-1, with TRBD1 matching 8 bases. J lost 5 bases, V lost 4 bases, and 6 bases had no gene match. Germline V gene sequence: CDR1 MNHNS, CDR2 SASEGT. The CDR3 sequence is 14 residues long. The DNA for the CDR3 is TGTGCCAGCAGTGTTTCCTGGACAGGGTATGGCTACACCTTC. This gives the protein CASSVSWTGYGYTF.

Worth noting for this clone: The junction does not match germline at one end; this may be a read error. V gene TRBV5-6 combines with J gene TRBJ1-1, with D possibly TRBD1 on 5 matching bases. The CDR3 is made up of 12 amino acids. CDR1 SGHDT and CDR2 YYEEEE come from the germline V gene. This chain's CDR3 is CASSSDWGPDLF. CDR3 DNA sequence: TGTGCCAGCAGCTCGGATTGGGGACCCGACCTCTTT.

The chain links TRBV4-1 to TRBJ1-1; D is perhaps TRBD1 (5 bases). The germline V gene encodes CDR1 MGHRA and CDR2 YSYEKL. The V end lost 3 bases, the J end lost 0 bases, and 14 bases lay between the germline ends. The CDR3 consists of 16 residues. The CDR3, as DNA: TGCGCCAGCAGCCAGGGCCAGGGTGGGATGAACACTGAAGCTTTCTTT. Translation gives CASSQGQGGMNTEAFF.

The chain carries TRBV28 and TRBJ1-4; 7 bases match TRBD1. This CDR3 spans 13 amino acids. CDR1 is MDHEN, CDR2 SYDVKM, per germline. Trimming at V came to 8 bases and at J to 3 bases, leaving 3 bases not matched to a gene. CDR3 sequence (DNA): TGTGCCAGCCGGGACAGAGCTAATGAAAAACTGTTTTTT. Translation gives CASRDRANEKLFF. Variable domain in full (rest from reference TRBV28 and TRBJ1-4): DVKVTQSSRYLVKRTGEKVFLECVQDMDHENMFWYRQDPGLGLRLIYFSYDVKMKEKGDIPEGYSVSREKKERFSLILESASTNQTSMYLCASRDRANEKLFFGSGTQLSVL.

This sequence joins TRBV27 and TRBJ1-5; TRBD1 is a possible D gene (6 bases). Trimming pared 6 bases from V and 7 bases from J, leaving 16 bases between. CDR1 and CDR2 from the germline V gene are MNHEY and SMNVEV (reference sequence). This CDR3 is 14 amino acids long. CDR3 region: CASSTVEGVQPQHF. CDR3 bases: TGTGCCAGCAGCACCGTCGAGGGGGTCCAGCCCCAGCATTTT.

This clone occurred a few times. The V call is TRBV6-6, the J call TRBJ1-5, with 10 bases aligning to TRBD1. V shed 0 bases and J 7 bases; nucleotides not matched to a gene: 6. CDR1 is MNHNY and CDR2 is SVGAGI in the germline V gene (reference sequence). The CDR3 is made up of 16 amino acids. The CDR3: CASSYSTGQGRQPQHF. CDR3 DNA: TGTGCCAGCAGTTACTCGACGGGACAGGGGAGGCAGCCCCAGCATTTT.

The chain links TRBV29-1 to TRBJ2-5; 9 positions agree with TRBD1. In germline, CDR1 is SQVTM, CDR2 ANQGSEA. This CDR3 is 14 amino acids long. The V segment lost 2 bases and the J segment 4 bases; nucleotides outside the gene matches: 5. CDR3 DNA sequence: TGCAGCGTTGAAACAGGGGGCGTAGCAGAGACCCAGTACTTC. Amino acid sequence: CSVETGGVAETQYF.

This chain's CDR3 is CASSEALAGGGGELFF. Here the CDR3 DNA reads TGCGCCAGCAGTGAAGCGCTAGCGGGAGGCGGCGGGGAGCTGTTTTTT. The chain recombines TRBV10-2 with TRBJ2-2; TRBD2 matches 11 bases. The CDR3 is made up of 16 amino acids. The V gene end was trimmed by 3 bases and the J gene end by 7 bases; junction bases not matched to a gene: 7. Germline values: CDR1 WSHSY, CDR2 SAAADI.

The chain employs TRBV11-1 and TRBJ1-4; D may be TRBD1 (6 bases). Germline V CDR1 and CDR2: SGHAT, FQDESV (reference sequence). The V and J ends lost 1 base and 5 bases respectively, with 8 bases between them. This CDR3 has 14 amino acids. CDR3 sequence reads: CASSLGGTNEKLFF. Written as DNA, the CDR3 is TGTGCCAGCAGCTTAGGCGGGACAAATGAAAAACTGTTTTTT.

The genes are TRBV10-1 and TRBJ2-2; D gene uncertain. The CDR3 totals 14 residues. Germline CDR1 WNHNN, CDR2 SYGVQD (reference sequence). V was clipped by 8 bases and J by 1 base, with 11 bases between them. CDR3 in amino acids: CASQAILNTGELFF. CDR3 nucleotides: TGCGCCAGCCAAGCCATCCTGAACACCGGGGAGCTGTTTTTT.

The J gene is TRBJ1-1, the V gene TRBV7-8; D is unclear. Per the germline V gene, CDR1 is SGHVS and CDR2 is FQNEAQ. Deletions cut 0 bases from V and 11 bases from J, with 19 bases between. The CDR3 has 15 amino acids. The CDR3 bases are TGTGCCAGCAGCTTAGCGACTAGACCCTACGATAGGGCTTTCTTT. It specifies CASSLATRPYDRAFF.

The chain recombines TRBV10-3 with TRBJ1-6, with a possible D match to TRBD1 (5 bases). The CDR3 runs 17 residues. The V end was cut by 0 bases, the J end by 11 bases, with 20 bases between. Germline assignment: CDR1 ENHRY and CDR2 SYGVKD. This CDR3 reads CAISESHWAKTGPPLHF. CDR3 bases: TGTGCCATCAGTGAGTCACATTGGGCCAAGACGGGGCCACCCCTCCACTTT.

This clone was counted once. This chain connects TRBV10-3 to TRBJ2-5; 7 bases agree with TRBD2. This CDR3 region has 14 residues. The germline CDR1 and CDR2 sequences are ENHRY and SYGVKD. J was trimmed by 2 bases and V by 3 bases; bases with no gene match: 3. Here the CDR3 DNA reads TGTGCCATCAGTGATCGGGGGGTTCAAGAGACCCAGTACTTC. Its protein is CAISDRGVQETQYF.

J is TRBJ2-2 and V is TRBV7-6; D gene unclear. Trimming shortened V by 1 base and J by 6 bases, and 6 bases separated the two germline ends. CDR3 size: 13 residues. The germline CDR1 and CDR2 sequences are SGHVS and FNYEAQ. The CDR3 sequence is CASSLDGAGELFF. Written as DNA, the CDR3 is TGTGCCAGCAGCTTAGACGGAGCCGGGGAGCTGTTTTTT.

This sequence joins TRBV6-6 and TRBJ1-5; a weak D match, TRBD1 (6 bases). Trimming cost V 10 bases and J 3 bases, with 16 bases left between them. CDR3 length: 14 amino acids. Germline CDR1 reads MNHNY; CDR2 reads SVGAGI (reference sequence). The CDR3 nucleotides are TGTGCCACCTCGCTTGGGGGACACAATCAGCCCCAGCATTTT. This codes for CATSLGGHNQPQHF.

J is TRBJ2-7 and V is TRBV27, with TRBD1 matching 8 bases. CDR1 MNHEY and CDR2 SMNVEV come from the germline V gene (reference sequence). CDR3 length: 19 residues. The J segment lost 0 bases and the V segment lost 5 bases, leaving 18 bases of the junction unmatched. CDR3 sequence reads: CASSKLGRGHFLFSYEQYF. The CDR3 DNA sequence: TGTGCCAGCAGTAAACTGGGCAGGGGGCATTTCCTCTTCTCCTACGAGCAGTACTTC.

There are a few counts of this clone. This chain connects TRBV9 to TRBJ1-1, with D possibly matching TRBD1 (6 bases). The CDR3 has 13 residues. Germline V gene data show CDR1 as SGDLS and CDR2 as YYNGEE. V was clipped by 5 bases and J by 11 bases, with 19 bases between them. CDR3 DNA sequence: TGTGCCAGCAGTCAAACAGGGTCGGTTGAGGCTTTCTTT. It specifies CASSQTGSVEAFF.